The next 13 T cell receptor beta chains were all read from a single sample in a study of cytomegalovirus exposure and HLA in healthy donors. 60 Vbeta and 13 Jbeta primers were used in PCR. The assay was immunoSEQ multiplex PCR, and TCRdb's table has in-frame clones only and misses some. The sample consists of 180,000 or so clones, roughly 77% of them appearing once. Specimen: PBMCs. The receptors originated from a woman aged 35 to 49 in good health and CMV-seropositive.

In this sample, this clone turned up a few times. The chain carries TRBV20-1 and TRBJ2-7, with TRBD2 matching over 7 bases. The V and J ends lost 6 bases and 5 bases, in that order; junction bases with no gene match: 4. The CDR3 has 11 residues. Per germline, CDR1 DFQATT and CDR2 SNEGSKA (reference sequence). CDR3 loop: CSATSEDEQYF. CDR3 bases: TGCAGTGCCACTAGCGAAGACGAGCAGTACTTC.

This chain joins TRBV27 and TRBJ1-6, with D possibly matching TRBD1 (5 bases). CDR3 size: 17 residues. Germline CDR1 reads MNHEY; CDR2 reads SMNVEV (reference sequence). V shed 5 bases and J shed 0 bases, with 14 bases lying between them. The CDR3 DNA sequence: TGTGCCAGCAGTCCGGCGCAGGGCCTCTCCTATAATTCACCCCTCCACTTT. It translates to CASSPAQGLSYNSPLHF.

This rearrangement joins TRBV30 to TRBJ2-7; 7 positions agree with TRBD2. Trimming at V came to 3 bases and at J to 2 bases, leaving 10 bases not matched to a gene. The CDR3 sequence is 15 residues long. Germline loops: CDR1 GTSNPN, CDR2 SVGIG (reference sequence). This chain's CDR3 is CAWRPGGGGTYEQYF. CDR3 nucleotides: TGTGCCTGGAGACCAGGTGGCGGGGGAACCTACGAGCAGTACTTC.

The genes are TRBV11-2 and TRBJ2-1; D perhaps matches TRBD2 (5 bases). The CDR3 runs 15 residues. The V gene lost 1 base and the J gene lost 0 bases, with 7 bases spanning the gap. Germline CDR1 and CDR2: SGHAT and FQNNGV. CDR3 amino acids: CASSLGGSSYNEQFF. CDR3 in DNA: TGTGCCAGCAGCTTAGGAGGGAGCTCCTACAATGAGCAGTTCTTC.

The genes are TRBV7-9 and TRBJ2-7, with a weak D call TRBD2 (6 bases). The CDR3 covers 14 residues. With 5 bases removed from V and 6 bases from J, the gap between germline ends came to 17 bases. Germline V gene lookup returns CDR1 SEHNR and CDR2 FQNEAQ (reference sequence). Here the CDR3 DNA reads TGTGCCAGCAGCCCTTCCGGGACGCGGGGCGAGCAGTACTTC. Amino acids: CASSPSGTRGEQYF. Combining the CDR3 with reference TRBV7-9 and TRBJ2-7 gives the whole variable domain DTGVSQNPRHKITKRGQNVTFRCDPISEHNRLYWYRQTLGQGPEFLTYFQNEAQLEKSRLLSDRFSAERPKGSFSTLEIQRTEQGDSAMYLCASSPSGTRGEQYFGPGTRLTVT.

The chain is built from TRBV9 and TRBJ2-2; unclear D gene. Germline CDR1 reads SGDLS; CDR2 reads YYNGEE. The CDR3 runs 15 residues. The V and J ends lost 0 bases and 0 bases respectively, with 6 bases between them. The CDR3: CASSVAVANTGELFF. The CDR3 DNA reads TGTGCCAGCAGCGTAGCGGTCGCGAACACCGGGGAGCTGTTTTTT.

The rearrangement links TRBV4-3 to TRBJ2-1, with 8 bases matching TRBD2. There are 18 residues in the CDR3. The J segment lost 6 bases and the V segment lost 3 bases, leaving 16 bases of the junction unmatched. From germline, CDR1 is LGHNA and CDR2 YSLEER. This CDR3 reads CASSQPPSGGELINEQFF. DNA of the CDR3: TGCGCCAGCAGCCAGCCACCTTCCGGGGGGGAGTTAATCAATGAGCAGTTCTTC.

The CDR3 DNA is TGTGCCAGCCAAGACAGGGGAGCAACTAATGAAAAACTGTTTTTT. It specifies CASQDRGATNEKLFF. This chain connects TRBV6-1 to TRBJ1-4, with 8 bases fitting TRBD1. The CDR3 runs to 15 residues. Germline trimming cut 8 bases from V and 0 bases from J; bases unmatched to any gene: 5. CDR1 is MNHNS, CDR2 SASEGT, per germline.

The genes are TRBV15 and TRBJ2-2, with 10 positions matching TRBD1. Trimming cost V 7 bases and J 5 bases; bases outside gene matches: 4. The CDR3 runs 14 residues. The germline gives CDR1 LNHNV, CDR2 YYDKDF (reference sequence). The CDR3 protein is CATTRDRGTGELFF. The CDR3 DNA reads TGTGCCACCACACGGGACAGGGGTACCGGGGAGCTGTTTTTT.

A few counts support this clone. V and J are TRBV19 and TRBJ1-5; TRBD1 might be the D (5 bases). CDR3 length: 15 amino acids. V gave up 1 base and J gave up 4 bases, with 11 bases separating them. Germline-derived CDR1 and CDR2 are LNHDA and SQIVND (reference sequence). The CDR3 reads CASSIAGQGNQPQHF. The CDR3 region has the DNA TGTGCCAGTAGTATAGCAGGGCAGGGTAATCAGCCCCAGCATTTT.

The rearrangement links TRBV5-1 to TRBJ2-5, with TRBD2 matching over 13 bases. The trim removed 2 bases at V and 5 bases at J, leaving 12 bases unmatched. Germline-derived CDR1 and CDR2 are SGHRS and YFSETQ. This CDR3 contains 18 residues. The CDR3 sequence is CASSFARLAGGVGETQYF. The CDR3 DNA reads as TGCGCCAGCAGCTTCGCCCGACTAGCGGGGGGCGTGGGGGAGACCCAGTACTTC.

The genes are TRBV13 and TRBJ2-7; 8 bases agree with TRBD2. Germline CDR1 reads PRHDT; CDR2 reads FYEKMQ (reference sequence). The CDR3 totals 16 residues. V lost 2 bases to trimming and J lost 4 bases; unmatched junction nucleotides: 10. The CDR3 reads CASSLRSAGASYEQYF. The CDR3 coding sequence is TGTGCCAGCAGCTTAAGGTCAGCGGGAGCAAGTTACGAGCAGTACTTC.

The rearrangement uses TRBV7-9 and TRBJ2-7, with a possible D match to TRBD1 (6 bases). The CDR3 runs to 12 residues. The germline V gene has CDR1 SEHNR and CDR2 FQNEAQ (reference sequence). V was pared by 1 base and J by 13 bases, with 14 bases between. The DNA for the CDR3 is TGTGCCAGCAGCTTAGGGGGGCCCGCCGGATACTTC. Translated, it gives CASSLGGPAGYF.